The sequence of this T cell receptor (beta chain) was determined in a study of blood T cell repertoires in COVID-19. For the study at large: Sources were T cells, B-cell-depleted T cells, or PBMCs; the material itself was cDNA or gDNA.

With 6 bases removed from V and 6 bases from J, the gap between germline ends came to 11 bases. CDR3 size: 11 residues. Germline CDR1 is DFQATT and CDR2 is SNEGSKA (reference sequence). Original processing notes: Researchers report that nucleated cell counts were estimated from reference gene primer amplification. The data were produced by immunoSEQ multiplex PCR, yet TCRdb's version contains in-frame clones alone and is incomplete. The V and J calls and clone size come from that table; D and trimming were worked out from the DNA. The repertoire holds 140,000 or so clones, with around nine tenths as singletons.

This TCR was recovered from a woman between 45 and 60 years old with acute or convalescent COVID-19. The sequenced material came from peripheral blood. V is TRBV20-1 and J is TRBJ1-1; D is unresolved. The CDR3 protein is CSASPRAEAFF. The CDR3 coding sequence is TGCAGTGCCTCCCCACGGGCTGAAGCTTTCTTT.